One sample yielded the 6 T cell receptor beta chains listed below, sequenced in a study of vaccination effects on CD4 cells after COVID-19. Clones were sequenced by immunoSEQ multiplex PCR, and TCRdb holds only the in-frame ones, with some missing. The sample has 47,000 or so clones, roughly 70% seen once. No cognate antigen is known for these TCRs. Culture proceeded for more than nine days, and CD4+ T cells were then isolated. Everyone in the study got two shots of either the BNT162b2 or mRNA-1273 vaccine. The sample here was CD4+ T cells from PBMCs cultured without peptide, taken after COVID-19 vaccination. These receptors all come from a human donor who received a COVID-19 vaccine.

The V gene is TRBV5-6, the J gene TRBJ2-5, with TRBD1 matching over 9 bases. Per the germline V gene, CDR1 is SGHDT and CDR2 is YYEEEE. The V gene end was trimmed by 4 bases and the J gene end by 5 bases; junction bases not matched to a gene: 6. CDR3 length: 14 amino acids. CDR3 coding DNA: TGTGCCAGCAGCCCTAGGGACAGGGAGGAGACCCAGTACTTC. Its translation: CASSPRDREETQYF.

In its sample, this clone was seen a few times. V and J are TRBV7-8 and TRBJ2-7; TRBD1 might be the D (6 bases). The V gene's germline CDR1 is SGHVS and CDR2 FQNEAQ. This CDR3 is 14 amino acids long. Trimming cost V 4 bases and J 6 bases, with 16 bases left between them. The CDR3 region has the DNA TGTGCCAGCAGCTCCAGACAGGAGTCCGGCGAGCAGTACTTC. Translated, it gives CASSSRQESGEQYF.

V is TRBV19 and J is TRBJ1-5, with D perhaps matching TRBD1 (5 bases). This CDR3 comprises 15 residues. Between the trimmed V and J ends, which lost 1 base and 5 bases, there was a span of 12 bases. CDR1 is LNHDA and CDR2 is SQIVND in the germline V gene (reference sequence). CDR3 coding DNA: TGTGCCAGTAGTATAGTTCATGGGGCGGATCAGCCCCAGCATTTT. Translating it yields CASSIVHGADQPQHF.

The CDR3 spells CASSQDFVGDWPNEQFF. CDR3 bases: TGCGCCAGCAGCCAAGATTTCGTCGGGGACTGGCCCAATGAGCAGTTCTTC. The V call is TRBV4-1, the J call TRBJ2-1; possible D gene TRBD2, 6 bases. The CDR3 has 17 amino acids. Germline loops: CDR1 MGHRA, CDR2 YSYEKL. The V end was cut by 0 bases, the J end by 6 bases, with 18 bases between.

This clone was recorded a few times. V usage is TRBV12-3 or TRBV12-4 and J usage is TRBJ2-5; D is possibly TRBD1 (6 bases). V gave up 6 bases and J gave up 7 bases, with 15 bases separating them. The CDR3 runs to 13 residues. The CDR3: CASSSTGFGTQYF. The CDR3 DNA sequence: TGTGCCAGCAGCTCCACAGGGTTTGGGACCCAGTACTTC.

This clone was detected a few times. V gene TRBV9 combines with J gene TRBJ2-7, with TRBD1 matching over 7 bases. The CDR3 covers 15 residues. Germline CDR1 and CDR2: SGDLS and YYNGEE. Germline trimming cut 1 base from V and 3 bases from J; bases unmatched to any gene: 7. CDR3: CASSVKPGQHYEQYF. In nucleotides, the CDR3 is TGTGCCAGCAGCGTAAAGCCGGGACAGCACTACGAGCAGTACTTC. The complete variable domain, with remaining parts taken from reference TRBV9 and TRBJ2-7, reads DSGVTQTPKHLITATGQRVTLRCSPRSGDLSVYWYQQSLDQGLQFLIQYYNGEERAKGNILERFSAQQFPDLHSELNLSSLELGDSALYFCASSVKPGQHYEQYFGPGTRLTVT.